This T cell receptor beta chain was identified in a study of blood T cell repertoires in COVID-19. This clone was recorded a few times. V was pared by 0 bases and J by 6 bases, with 12 bases of the junction left unmatched. Looked up from germline, CDR1 is GTSNPN and CDR2 is SVGIG (reference sequence). The CDR3 extends over 19 amino acids. The assay was immunoSEQ multiplex PCR, and TCRdb's table has in-frame clones only and misses some. The sample has around 200,000 clones; over 75% are singletons. The clonotype was recovered from a man aged 45-60 years who had recovered from COVID-19. The sample was peripheral blood. The chain has TRBV30 and TRBJ2-2; 14 positions match TRBD2. CDR3 in amino acids: CAWSVSGLAGVVSAGELFF. CDR3 nucleotide sequence: TGTGCCTGGAGTGTATCGGGACTAGCGGGAGTAGTATCGGCCGGGGAGCTGTTTTTT.